This T cell receptor (beta chain) stems from a study of T cells of healthy individuals. TCRdb re-derived calls from the 5' RACE reads in MiXCR, one entry per CDR3 protein. The data contain 60,000 to 75,000 distinct CDR3 sequences, 15% to 20% of them singletons. This CDR3 is built from 14 residues. The germline CDR1 and CDR2 sequences are MGHDK and SYGVNS. J lost 5 bases, V lost 9 bases, and 8 bases had no gene match. This clonotype was detected a few times. The receptor was isolated from a human donor in good health. V usage is TRBV25-1 and J usage is TRBJ2-1; 9 bases align to TRBD2. In nucleotides, the CDR3 is TGTGCCAGTCTAGGGGGGACTAGCCACAATGAGCAGTTCTTC. Its protein is CASLGGTSHNEQFF.